The clone carrying this T cell receptor (beta chain) was seen more than once but under ten times. Antigen specificity is unknown. Trimming left V 4 bases short and J 0 bases short, with 7 bases between. CDR1 and CDR2 (germline): MNHNS, SASEGT. The CDR3 runs 14 residues. A J-beta primer mix and a sample-barcoded 5' primer were used in a second PCR of about 7 to 12 cycles. TCRdb ran MiXCR on the 5' RACE reads and lists one entry per CDR3 protein. The sample has 1.5 million to 2 million distinct CDR3 sequences, approximately 32% seen once. Per-sample PBMC isolation yielded at least 6.5 million cells. These data are taken from a study of blood T cells in healthy people across ages. Study results and limitations: TCR beta diversity, measured per million T cells, fell in a roughly linear way with age. Long-lived donors exceeded aged donors in naive CD4+ cells and diversity.

The source is a woman in her twenties or thirties in good health. Sequencing was performed on blood. The chain joins TRBV6-1 to TRBJ1-5; no firm D call. The CDR3 region is CASSGRASNQPQHF. Here the CDR3 DNA reads TGTGCCAGCAGTGGTCGAGCTAGCAATCAGCCCCAGCATTTT.